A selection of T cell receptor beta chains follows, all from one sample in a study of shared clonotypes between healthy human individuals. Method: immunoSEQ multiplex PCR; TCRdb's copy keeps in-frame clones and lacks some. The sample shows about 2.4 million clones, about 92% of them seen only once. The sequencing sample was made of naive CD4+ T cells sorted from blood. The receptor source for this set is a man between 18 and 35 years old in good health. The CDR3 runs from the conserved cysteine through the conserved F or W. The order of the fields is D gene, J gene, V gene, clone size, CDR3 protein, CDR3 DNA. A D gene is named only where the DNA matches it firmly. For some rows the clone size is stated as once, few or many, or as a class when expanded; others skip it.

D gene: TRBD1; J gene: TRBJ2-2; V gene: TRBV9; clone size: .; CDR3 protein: CASSVSGTGFSTGELFF; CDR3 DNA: TGTGCCAGCAGCGTTTCTGGGACAGGGTTCAGCACCGGGGAGCTGTTTTTT
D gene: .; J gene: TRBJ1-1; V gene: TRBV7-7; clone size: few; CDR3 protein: CASTSRGGPEAFF; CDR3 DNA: TGTGCTAGCACGTCGAGGGGCGGCCCTGAAGCTTTCTTT
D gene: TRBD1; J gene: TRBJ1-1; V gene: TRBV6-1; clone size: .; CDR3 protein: CASTLQRQGYTEAFF; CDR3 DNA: TGTGCCAGCACCCTTCAAAGACAGGGGTACACTGAAGCTTTCTTT
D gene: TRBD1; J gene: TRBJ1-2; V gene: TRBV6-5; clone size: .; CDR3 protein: CASREKGAVGYTF; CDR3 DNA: TGTGCCAGCCGCGAGAAGGGGGCTGTCGGCTACACCTTC
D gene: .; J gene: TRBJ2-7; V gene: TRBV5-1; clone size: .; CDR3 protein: CASSWDQGEQYF; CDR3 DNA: TGCGCCAGCAGCTGGGATCAGGGGGAGCAGTACTTC
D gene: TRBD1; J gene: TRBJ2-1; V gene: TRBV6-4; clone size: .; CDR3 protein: CASSAETGYNEQFF; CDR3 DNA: TGTGCCAGCAGTGCGGAGACAGGGTACAATGAGCAGTTCTTC
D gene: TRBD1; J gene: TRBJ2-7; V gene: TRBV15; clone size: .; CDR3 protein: CATTHGQERYEQYF; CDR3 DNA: TGTGCCACCACCCACGGACAGGAGAGGTACGAGCAGTACTTC
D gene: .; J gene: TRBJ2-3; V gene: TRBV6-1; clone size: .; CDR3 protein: CASRATSTDTQYF; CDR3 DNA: TGTGCCAGCAGGGCGACTAGCACAGATACGCAGTATTTT
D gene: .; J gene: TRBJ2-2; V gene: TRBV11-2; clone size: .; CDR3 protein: CASSLNTGELFF; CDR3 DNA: TGTGCCAGCAGCTTAAACACCGGGGAGCTGTTTTTT
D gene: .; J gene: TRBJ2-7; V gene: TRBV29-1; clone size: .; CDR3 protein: CSARTEYEQYF; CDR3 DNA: TGCAGCGCCCGGACAGAATACGAGCAGTACTTC